The 23 T cell receptor beta chains given below trace back to one sample, sequenced in a study of T cells in Graves' hyperthyroidism and ophthalmopathy. Amplified TCR beta CDR3 regions came from RNA transcripts. Carried out on the TCR CDR3, a first-round RT-PCR used the HTBI primer set. TCRdb reprocessed the multiplex PCR reads via MiXCR and lists one record per CDR3 protein. The table has over 450,000 distinct CDR3 sequences, under 20% seen once. Material for sequencing was blood. These receptors were taken from a woman aged 18-29 years with Graves' ophthalmopathy.

This clonotype was seen more than once but under ten times. The gene calls are TRBV28 and TRBJ1-4, with D tentatively TRBD1 (5 bases). Trimming shortened V by 5 bases and J by 10 bases, and 23 bases separated the two germline ends. The germline CDR1 and CDR2 sequences are MDHEN and SYDVKM. CDR3 length equals 16 residues. The CDR3 nucleotides read TGTGCCAGCAGTCCCAATGGCCGCGGACATTACGGAAAACTGTTTTTT. Translation gives CASSPNGRGHYGKLFF.

This clonotype was found many times. V gene TRBV11-2 combines with J gene TRBJ2-5; TRBD2 matches 15 bases. Looked up from germline, CDR1 is SGHAT and CDR2 is FQNNGV. The CDR3 extends over 16 amino acids. The ends lost 5 bases at V and 4 bases at J; junction bases unmatched: 5. The CDR3 sequence: CASSPGTSGRLETQYF. Here the CDR3 DNA reads TGTGCCAGCAGCCCTGGGACTAGCGGGAGGTTAGAGACCCAGTACTTC.

This clonotype was counted ten times or more. The J gene is TRBJ2-3, the V gene TRBV20-1, with D perhaps matching TRBD2 (6 bases). The germline CDR1 and CDR2 sequences are DFQATT and SNEGSKA (reference sequence). V lost 3 bases and J lost 0, with 10 bases in between. This CDR3 has 14 amino acids. The CDR3 DNA reads as TGCAGTGCTAGGAGGGCGGGGAGCACAGATACGCAGTATTTT. Its translation: CSARRAGSTDTQYF.

This clonotype was detected a few times. V gene TRBV19 combines with J gene TRBJ2-1; D might be TRBD1 or TRBD2, each matching 5 bases. V was trimmed by 5 bases and J by 8 bases, leaving 13 bases between them. Looked up from germline, CDR1 is LNHDA and CDR2 is SQIVND (reference sequence). There are 13 residues in the CDR3. The CDR3 is CASSGGAGYEQFF. CDR3 coding DNA: TGTGCCAGTAGTGGGGGAGCAGGGTATGAGCAGTTCTTC. Full variable domain (missing parts from reference TRBV19 and TRBJ2-1): DGGITQSPKYLFRKEGQNVTLSCEQNLNHDAMYWYRQDPGQGLRLIYYSQIVNDFQKGDIAEGYSVSREKKESFPLTVTSAQKNPTAFYLCASSGGAGYEQFFGPGTRLTVL.

The table lists this clonotype with many counts. The V call is TRBV6-1, the J call TRBJ1-5; D gene uncertain. The CDR3 contains 16 residues. Germline V gene data show CDR1 as MNHNS and CDR2 as SASEGT. The ends were cut back, 6 bases at V and 0 bases at J, with 15 bases in the middle. As DNA, the CDR3 is TGTGCCAGCAGGGCCCGGACGGGGAATAGCAATCAGCCCCAGCATTTT. As protein: CASRARTGNSNQPQHF.

This clonotype was found many times. V gene TRBV3-1 combines with J gene TRBJ1-5, with D tentatively TRBD1 (5 bases). The V gene lost 1 base and the J gene lost 11 bases, with 15 bases spanning the gap. Germline CDR1 LGHDT, CDR2 YNNKEL (reference sequence). This CDR3 is built from 14 residues. The DNA of the CDR3 is TGTGCCAGCAGCCAAGCGGGGGGGTGGGAAGCCCAGCATTTT. Its translation: CASSQAGGWEAQHF.

The chain couples TRBV10-3 to TRBJ2-7; 7 nucleotides agree with TRBD1. J was trimmed by 2 bases and V by 2 bases; bases with no gene match: 3. CDR1 is ENHRY and CDR2 is SYGVKD in the germline V gene. The CDR3 length is 14 residues. The CDR3 DNA is TGTGCCATCAGTGAGACCGGGACAGCCTACGAGCAGTACTTC. This translates into CAISETGTAYEQYF.

This clonotype was recorded at least ten times. The chain links TRBV7-2 to TRBJ2-1; 11 nucleotides align to TRBD1. The CDR3 is 14 amino acids. CDR1 is SGHTA, CDR2 FQGNSA, per germline. The V and J ends lost 8 bases and 5 bases, in that order; junction bases with no gene match: 5. CDR3 amino acids: CASRGTGGHNEQFF. CDR3 nucleotides: TGTGCCAGCCGAGGGACAGGGGGGCACAATGAGCAGTTCTTC.

The V gene is TRBV11-2, the J gene TRBJ2-1; TRBD2 agrees at 7 bases. Losses at the gene ends were 4 bases for V and 4 bases for J; bases not matched to a gene: 4. CDR3 length: 14 residues. Looked up from germline, CDR1 is SGHAT and CDR2 is FQNNGV. CDR3 in DNA: TGTGCCAGCAGCTCCCAGCGGGATTACAATGAGCAGTTCTTC. Encoded protein: CASSSQRDYNEQFF.

This clonotype was seen at least ten times. The V gene is TRBV2, the J gene TRBJ2-3; D remains unclear. Trimming shortened V by 3 bases and J by 0 bases, and 10 bases separated the two germline ends. The germline CDR1 and CDR2 sequences are SNHLY and FYNNEI. This CDR3 is 15 amino acids long. The CDR3 protein is CASSELLSSTDTQYF. For the CDR3, the DNA is TGTGCCAGCAGTGAGCTGTTGTCTAGCACAGATACGCAGTATTTT.

The chain carries TRBV7-9 and TRBJ1-2, with a weak D call TRBD1 (5 bases). Per the germline V gene, CDR1 is SEHNR and CDR2 is FQNEAQ (reference sequence). The V gene lost 5 bases and the J gene lost 6 bases, with 22 bases spanning the gap. The CDR3 loop spans 16 amino acids. The CDR3 sequence: CASSIAGTQGPNGYTF. The CDR3 nucleotides are TGTGCCAGCAGCATCGCCGGGACCCAGGGACCGAATGGCTACACCTTC.

The genes are TRBV9 and TRBJ2-3, with 11 bases fitting TRBD2. The CDR3 contains 16 residues. V lost 0 bases to trimming and J lost 3 bases; unmatched junction nucleotides: 3. Germline V gene data show CDR1 as SGDLS and CDR2 as YYNGEE. CDR3 amino acids: CASSVGASGRTDTQYF. The CDR3, as DNA: TGTGCCAGCAGCGTAGGCGCTAGCGGGAGGACAGATACGCAGTATTTT. The whole variable domain, remainder taken from reference TRBV9 and TRBJ2-3, is DSGVTQTPKHLITATGQRVTLRCSPRSGDLSVYWYQQSLDQGLQFLIQYYNGEERAKGNILERFSAQQFPDLHSELNLSSLELGDSALYFCASSVGASGRTDTQYFGPGTRLTVL.

This sequence joins TRBV18 and TRBJ1-3; D is undetermined. The ends were cut back, 2 bases at V and 4 bases at J, with 12 bases in the middle. Germline CDR1 is KGHSH and CDR2 is LQKENI. CDR3 length equals 15 residues. The CDR3 protein is CASSPSHQTGNTIYF. The CDR3 DNA follows: TGTGCCAGCTCACCATCTCATCAAACGGGAAACACCATATATTTT.

This clonotype occurred many times. The chain carries TRBV20-1 and TRBJ2-3; 11 positions match TRBD2. Germline V gene data show CDR1 as DFQATT and CDR2 as SNEGSKA (reference sequence). The CDR3 is made up of 16 amino acids. Trimming at V came to 6 bases and at J to 4 bases, leaving 12 bases not matched to a gene. CDR3 region: CSAMAPTSGRPDTQYF. CDR3 nucleotide sequence: TGCAGTGCCATGGCCCCAACTAGCGGGAGACCAGATACGCAGTATTTT.

The rearrangement joins TRBV7-9 to TRBJ1-4, with D perhaps TRBD1 (5 bases). From germline, CDR1 is SEHNR and CDR2 FQNEAQ (reference sequence). Trimming left V 3 bases short and J 7 bases short, with 9 bases between. This CDR3 has 13 residues. In DNA, the CDR3 is TGTGCCAGCAGCTTGGGACTTGGTGAAAAACTGTTTTTT. It encodes CASSLGLGEKLFF. Variable domain in full (rest from reference TRBV7-9 and TRBJ1-4): DTGVSQNPRHKITKRGQNVTFRCDPISEHNRLYWYRQTLGQGPEFLTYFQNEAQLEKSRLLSDRFSAERPKGSFSTLEIQRTEQGDSAMYLCASSLGLGEKLFFGSGTQLSVL.

This clonotype was counted at least ten times. The chain joins TRBV29-1 to TRBJ2-5; a possible D gene is TRBD2 (7 bases). Germline loops: CDR1 SQVTM, CDR2 ANQGSEA. With 6 bases removed from V and 5 bases from J, the gap between germline ends came to 16 bases. The CDR3 sequence is 13 residues long. CDR3 amino acids: CSVGGLAVETQYF. The CDR3, as DNA: TGCAGCGTCGGGGGGCTAGCGGTTGAGACCCAGTACTTC.

A few counts support this clonotype. The CDR3 region is CASSYVWGSGANVLTF. DNA of the CDR3: TGTGCCAGCAGTTACGTTTGGGGCTCTGGGGCCAACGTCCTGACTTTC. The V call is TRBV6-2 or TRBV6-3, the J call TRBJ2-6; no firm D call. Looked up from germline, CDR1 is MNHEY and CDR2 is SVGEGT. CDR3 length: 16 residues. V lost 2 bases and J lost 0, with 8 bases in between.

This sequence joins TRBV4-1 and TRBJ2-6, with D unclear. The CDR3 length is 14 residues. Germline loops: CDR1 MGHRA, CDR2 YSYEKL. Trimming pared 8 bases from V and 2 bases from J, leaving 10 bases between. CDR3 sequence: CASGEWAGANVLTF. The CDR3 DNA is TGCGCCAGCGGGGAATGGGCTGGGGCCAACGTCCTGACTTTC.

The table lists this clonotype with a few counts. The J gene is TRBJ1-6, the V gene TRBV9; tentatively, D is TRBD1 (5 bases). V was trimmed by 1 base and J by 19 bases, leaving 21 bases between them. This CDR3 has 14 amino acids. In germline, CDR1 is SGDLS, CDR2 YYNGEE. The CDR3 DNA reads TGTGCCAGCAGCGTATCGGATTGGGACGGCCCTGTACACTTT. Its translation is CASSVSDWDGPVHF.

V gene TRBV6-1 combines with J gene TRBJ1-3; TRBD1 matches at 10 bases. The CDR3 runs to 15 residues. V shed 6 bases, J shed 2 bases, and the junction held 4 bases outside the gene matches. Germline V CDR1 and CDR2: MNHNS, SASEGT. The CDR3 nucleotides are TGTGCCAGCAGCCCGGACAGGGGGGCTGGAAACACCATATATTTT. The encoded protein is CASSPDRGAGNTIYF.

As concerns this clonotype: Relative to the germline gene, one junction end is altered; a read error may explain this. The chain employs TRBV7-6 and TRBJ2-1; 7 positions agree with TRBD2. CDR1 and CDR2 (germline): SGHVS, FNYEAQ. The CDR3 is 15 residues long. CDR3 DNA: TGTGCTAGCAGCCCAGCTAGCGGATGGCAGAATGAGCAGTTCTTC. This gives the protein CASSPASGWQNEQFF.

J is TRBJ2-3 and V is TRBV12-5; D is perhaps TRBD1 or TRBD2 (6 bases each). Germline CDR1 and CDR2: LGHNT and FRNRAP. The CDR3 has 17 residues. V lost 0 bases, J lost 3 bases, and 16 bases lay in between. Written as DNA, the CDR3 is TGTGCTAGTGGTTTGGTACTAGGGGGGACGGGGACAGATACGCAGTATTTT. Its protein product is CASGLVLGGTGTDTQYF.

Many counts were recorded for this clonotype. The rearrangement uses TRBV12-5 and TRBJ1-1, with D possibly matching TRBD1 (6 bases). CDR3 length: 16 amino acids. Germline V gene lookup returns CDR1 LGHNT and CDR2 FRNRAP. Trimming pared 3 bases from V and 2 bases from J, leaving 16 bases between. DNA of the CDR3: TGTGCTAGTGGTTTCACAGTTACGGGGGCTAACACTGAAGCTTTCTTT. Its protein product is CASGFTVTGANTEAFF.